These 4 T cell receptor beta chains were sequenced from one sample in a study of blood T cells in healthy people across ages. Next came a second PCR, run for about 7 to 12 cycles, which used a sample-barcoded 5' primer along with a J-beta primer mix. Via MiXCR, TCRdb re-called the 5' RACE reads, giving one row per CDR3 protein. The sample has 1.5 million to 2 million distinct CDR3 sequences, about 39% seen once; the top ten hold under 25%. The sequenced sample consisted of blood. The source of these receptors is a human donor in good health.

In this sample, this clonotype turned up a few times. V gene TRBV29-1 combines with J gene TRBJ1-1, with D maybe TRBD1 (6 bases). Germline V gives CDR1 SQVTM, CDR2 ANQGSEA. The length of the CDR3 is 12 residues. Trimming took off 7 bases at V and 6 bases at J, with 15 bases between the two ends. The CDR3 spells CSASQTGPEAFF. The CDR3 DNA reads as TGCAGCGCAAGTCAGACAGGACCTGAAGCTTTCTTT.

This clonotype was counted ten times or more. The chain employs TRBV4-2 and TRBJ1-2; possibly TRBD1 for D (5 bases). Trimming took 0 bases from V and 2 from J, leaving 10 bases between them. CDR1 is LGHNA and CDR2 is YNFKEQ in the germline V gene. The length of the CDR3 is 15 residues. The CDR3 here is CASSQDGAGNYGYTF. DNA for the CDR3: TGTGCCAGCAGCCAAGACGGGGCAGGGAACTATGGCTACACCTTC.

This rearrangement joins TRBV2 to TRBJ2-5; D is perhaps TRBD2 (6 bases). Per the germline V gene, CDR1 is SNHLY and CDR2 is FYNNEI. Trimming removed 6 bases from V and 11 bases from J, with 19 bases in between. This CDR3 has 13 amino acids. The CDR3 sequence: CASRGDWVGEQYF. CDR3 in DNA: TGTGCCAGCAGGGGGGACTGGGTAGGTGAGCAGTACTTC.

The CDR3 DNA reads TGCAGTGCTACCGGGCAGAGCAATCAGCCCCAGCATTTT. This codes for CSATGQSNQPQHF. This chain uses TRBV20-1 with TRBJ1-5; D gene uncertain. V was trimmed by 4 bases and J by 1 base, leaving 8 bases between them. The V gene's germline CDR1 is DFQATT and CDR2 SNEGSKA (reference sequence). The CDR3 is made up of 13 amino acids.